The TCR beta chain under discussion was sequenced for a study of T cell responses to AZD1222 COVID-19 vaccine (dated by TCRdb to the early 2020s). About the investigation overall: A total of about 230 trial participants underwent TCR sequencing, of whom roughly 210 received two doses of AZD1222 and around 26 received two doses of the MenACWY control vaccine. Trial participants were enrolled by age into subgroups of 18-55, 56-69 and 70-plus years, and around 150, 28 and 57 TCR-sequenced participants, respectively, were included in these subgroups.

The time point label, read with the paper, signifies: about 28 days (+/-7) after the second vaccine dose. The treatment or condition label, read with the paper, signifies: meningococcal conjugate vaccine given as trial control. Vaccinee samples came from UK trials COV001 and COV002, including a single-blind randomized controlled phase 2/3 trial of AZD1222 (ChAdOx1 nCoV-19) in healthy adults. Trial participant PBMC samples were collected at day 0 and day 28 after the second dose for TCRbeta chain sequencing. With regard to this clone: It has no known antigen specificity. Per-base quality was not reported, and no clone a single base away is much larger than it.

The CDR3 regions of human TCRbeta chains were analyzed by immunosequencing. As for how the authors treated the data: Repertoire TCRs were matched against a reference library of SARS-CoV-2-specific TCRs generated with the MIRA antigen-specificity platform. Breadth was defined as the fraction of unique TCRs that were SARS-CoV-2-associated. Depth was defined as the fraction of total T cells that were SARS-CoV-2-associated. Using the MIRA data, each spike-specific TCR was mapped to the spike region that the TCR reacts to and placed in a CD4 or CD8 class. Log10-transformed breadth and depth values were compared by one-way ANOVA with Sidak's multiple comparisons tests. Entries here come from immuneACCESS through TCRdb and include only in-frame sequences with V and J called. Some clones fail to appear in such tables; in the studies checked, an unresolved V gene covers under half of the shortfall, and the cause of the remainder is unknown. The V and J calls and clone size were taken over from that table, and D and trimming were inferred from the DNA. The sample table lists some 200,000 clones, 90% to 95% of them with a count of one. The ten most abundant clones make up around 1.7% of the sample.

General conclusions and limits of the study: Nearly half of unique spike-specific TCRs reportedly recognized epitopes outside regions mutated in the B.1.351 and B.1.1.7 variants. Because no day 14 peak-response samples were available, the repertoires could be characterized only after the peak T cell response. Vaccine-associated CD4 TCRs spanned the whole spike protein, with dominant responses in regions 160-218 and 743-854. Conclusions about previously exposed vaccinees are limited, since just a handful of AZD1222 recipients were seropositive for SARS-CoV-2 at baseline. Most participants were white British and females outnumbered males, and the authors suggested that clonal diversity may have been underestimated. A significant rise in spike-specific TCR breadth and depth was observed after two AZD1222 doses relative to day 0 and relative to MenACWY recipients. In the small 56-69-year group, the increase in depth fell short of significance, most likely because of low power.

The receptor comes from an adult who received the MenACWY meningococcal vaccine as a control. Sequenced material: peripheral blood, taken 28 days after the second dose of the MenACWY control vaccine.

The CDR3 reads as follows: CASSQSGRIHEQYF. The DNA reads as follows: TGTGCCAGCAGCCAGAGCGGGAGGATACACGAGCAGTACTTC. This chain is built from TRBV4-2 and TRBJ2-7, and TRBD2 aligns with 9 junction nucleotides. As encoded in the germline V gene, CDR1 is LGHNA while CDR2 is YNFKEQ. Germline trimming amounts to 3 bases on V and 5 bases on J, with 5 as the count of junction bases outside the gene matches. Inclusive of the bounding cysteine and phenylalanine, the CDR3 is 14 residues long. Only the CDR3 region is kept as DNA, spanning 42 bases read in frame from base 1.